This TCR beta chain was identified during a study of T cell repertoires in cytomegalovirus infection. In the study overall: In the study, CMV epitopes included recently identified HLA-C-restricted and well-studied HLA-B-restricted ones. Matching HLA type, along with CMV infection, was indicated by public TCR beta signatures. Study-wide results and limits: The study identified carriers of CMV plus the relevant HLA from cumulative public TCR beta family frequency. There were HLA-C-restricted CMV-specific TCR beta clonotypes dominating the ex vivo response.

V lost 3 bases, J lost 3 bases, and 11 bases lay in between. This CDR3 has 15 residues. MiXCR was run by TCRdb on the reads, yielding one entry per CDR3 protein. The table shows about half a million distinct CDR3 sequences, with more than 30% occurring only once. With respect to this clonotype: No antigen is known for it.

The gene calls are TRBV12-3 or TRBV12-4 and TRBJ2-2; no reliable D call. This clonotype was sampled from a human donor in good health (CMV status not recorded). Some clones in this sample may be carry-over from other donors' samples. Source: cultured PBMCs, taken from culture after CMV antigen stimulation. CDR3 DNA sequence: TGTGCCAGCAGTTTGCAACCACCGGACACCGGGGAGCTGTTTTTT. This sequence encodes CASSLQPPDTGELFF.